Listed here are 18 T cell receptor beta chains from one sample, sequenced in a study of CD8+CD57+ T cells in acquired aplastic anemia. Genomic DNA served as template for TCR beta VDJ and CDR3 profiling. MiXCR was run by TCRdb on the reads, yielding one entry per CDR3 protein. The profile shows about 190,000 distinct CDR3 sequences, around 59% of them singletons. Input material: sorted CD4+, CD8+, or CD8+CD57+ T cells (not recorded which) from PBMCs. Receptor source: a human donor in good health, serving as a control.

V and J are TRBV2 and TRBJ2-2; unclear D gene. The CDR3 contains 18 residues. V was cut by 0 bases and J by 4 bases, with 18 bases left in between. From germline, CDR1 is SNHLY and CDR2 FYNNEI. This CDR3 reads CASSEALGRTQVTGELFF. DNA for the CDR3: TGTGCCAGCAGTGAAGCGCTTGGCCGTACACAAGTCACCGGGGAGCTGTTTTTT.

In this sample, this clonotype turned up once. The chain uses TRBV2 and TRBJ1-1; D ambiguous. Germline lookup yields CDR1 SNHLY and CDR2 FYNNEI. This CDR3 has 14 amino acids. The V end was cut by 3 bases, the J end by 0 bases, with 8 bases between. CDR3 residues: CASSDWQMNTEAFF. CDR3 bases: TGTGCCAGCAGTGATTGGCAGATGAACACTGAAGCTTTCTTT.

Concerning this clonotype itself: This sequence may be a read error, since a much larger clone differs from it by one base. The V gene is TRBV6-1, the J gene TRBJ1-2; D is unclear. The ends were cut back, 4 bases at V and 5 bases at J, with 5 bases in the middle. The CDR3 covers 11 residues. CDR1 MNHNS and CDR2 SASEGT come from the germline V gene. CDR3 protein: CASSGVYGYTF. CDR3 DNA sequence: TGTGCCAGCAGTGGGGTTTATGGCTACACCTTC.

The gene calls are TRBV7-9 and TRBJ2-7, with TRBD1 matching 8 bases. The CDR3 is made up of 12 amino acids. Germline V gives CDR1 SEHNR, CDR2 FQNEAQ (reference sequence). V dropped 5 bases and J dropped 4; count of bases not matched to a gene: 1. The CDR3 loop reads CASSGQGYEQYV. The CDR3 DNA is TGTGCCAGCAGCGGACAGGGTTACGAGCAGTACGTC.

As regards this clonotype: Because the CDR3's place on the DNA is in doubt, the DNA is left out and the CDR3 is given as listed by TCRdb. The rearrangement uses TRBV7-8 and TRBJ1-1. Including both end residues, the CDR3 is 18 amino acids long. CDR1 and CDR2 from the germline V gene are SGHVS and FQNEAQ. The CDR3 loop reads CASTGIQETQYFGAEAFF.

The rearrangement joins TRBV29-1 to TRBJ2-1, with TRBD1 matching over 7 bases. The CDR3 runs 13 residues. V was clipped by 8 bases and J by 12 bases; unmatched bases: 16. From germline, CDR1 is SQVTM and CDR2 ANQGSEA. This chain's CDR3 is CSSLFLGTEAQFF. In nucleotides, the CDR3 is TGCAGCAGTTTGTTCCTCGGGACAGAGGCGCAGTTCTTC.

This sequence joins TRBV7-9 and TRBJ2-1, with 10 bases identical to TRBD1. V shed 5 bases and J 0 bases; nucleotides not matched to a gene: 7. There are 17 residues in the CDR3. The germline V gene encodes CDR1 SEHNR and CDR2 FQNEAQ (reference sequence). The CDR3 loop reads CASSTRRDRGSYNEQFF. The DNA for the CDR3 is TGTGCCAGCAGCACACGCCGGGACAGGGGCTCCTACAATGAGCAGTTCTTC.

The V and J genes are TRBV19 and TRBJ1-5; a weak D match, TRBD1 (6 bases). CDR1 is LNHDA, CDR2 SQIVND, per germline (reference sequence). Trimming left V 7 bases short and J 6 bases short, with 19 bases between. This CDR3 contains 15 residues. CDR3 amino acids: CASTPRGQRVQPQHF. The CDR3 DNA reads TGTGCCAGTACCCCCCGGGGGCAGAGGGTTCAGCCCCAGCATTTT.

This clonotype was seen ten or more times. The chain employs TRBV24-1 and TRBJ2-3, with TRBD2 matching 11 bases. The CDR3 length is 15 residues. V lost 3 bases to trimming and J lost 7 bases; unmatched junction nucleotides: 5. CDR1 KGHDR and CDR2 SFDVKD come from the germline V gene. CDR3 sequence reads: CATSDTSGGIYTQYF. CDR3 nucleotide sequence: TGTGCCACCAGTGATACTAGCGGGGGCATTTATACGCAGTATTTT.

The genes are TRBV7-9 and TRBJ2-7; TRBD2 matches at 9 bases. CDR3 length: 15 amino acids. Germline V gene sequence: CDR1 SEHNR, CDR2 FQNEAQ (reference sequence). Unmatched junction bases numbered 5, after V lost 4 bases and J lost 1 base. CDR3 amino acids: CASSSGTSLSYEQYF. DNA of the CDR3: TGTGCCAGCAGCTCCGGGACTAGCTTGTCCTACGAGCAGTACTTC.

This chain joins TRBV20-1 and TRBJ2-2, with D tentatively TRBD1 (5 bases). This CDR3 comprises 14 residues. The V and J ends lost 4 bases and 5 bases respectively, with 14 bases between them. Germline CDR1 DFQATT, CDR2 SNEGSKA (reference sequence). The CDR3, as DNA: TGCAGTGCTAAAAGGGTCGCAGGGACCGGGGAGCTGTTTTTT. Its translation is CSAKRVAGTGELFF.

This clonotype was picked up a small number of times. The chain combines TRBV28 with TRBJ1-2; 10 bases map to TRBD1. The CDR3 has 16 amino acids. CDR1 is MDHEN, CDR2 SYDVKM, per germline. J lost 1 base, V lost 1 base, and 3 bases had no gene match. The CDR3 reads CASSLLTGGHNYGYTF. The CDR3, as DNA: TGTGCCAGCAGTTTATTGACAGGGGGCCATAACTATGGCTACACCTTC.

The table lists this clonotype with many counts. The CDR3 is CASSLDRGTRDTQYF. For the CDR3, the DNA is TGTGCCAGCAGCTTGGACAGGGGAACACGAGATACGCAGTATTTT. The V call is TRBV5-5, the J call TRBJ2-3; 7 bases match TRBD1. This CDR3 is built from 15 residues. The V and J ends lost 0 bases and 5 bases, in that order; junction bases with no gene match: 6. Per germline, CDR1 SGHKS and CDR2 YYEKEE (reference sequence).

This clonotype showed up many times. This rearrangement joins TRBV7-2 to TRBJ1-1, with a possible D match to TRBD1 (6 bases). Germline CDR1 and CDR2: SGHTA and FQGNSA. V lost 0 bases to trimming and J lost 0 bases, with 17 bases between them. The CDR3 loop spans 18 amino acids. CDR3 region: CASSLAGGRTAMNTEAFF. For the CDR3, the DNA is TGTGCCAGCAGCTTAGCTGGGGGCCGGACAGCAATGAACACTGAAGCTTTCTTT.

V is TRBV20-1 and J is TRBJ1-3; tentative D call: TRBD1 (5 bases). With 3 bases removed from V and 1 base from J, the gap between germline ends came to 10 bases. The CDR3 is 14 amino acids. CDR1 and CDR2 from the germline V gene are DFQATT and SNEGSKA (reference sequence). The CDR3 bases are TGCAGTGCTAGGGACGGGGGGTCTGGAAACACCATATATTTT. Translated: CSARDGGSGNTIYF.

This clonotype was observed a single time. The chain recombines TRBV5-8 with TRBJ2-7, with D perhaps matching TRBD1 (6 bases). The length of the CDR3 is 15 residues. Germline lookup yields CDR1 SGHTS and CDR2 YDEGEE. Trimming took 3 bases from V and 2 from J, leaving 15 bases between them. CDR3 in DNA: TGTGCCAGCAGCTACGACAGGTCCGTAGCCTACGAGCAGTACGTC. Protein product: CASSYDRSVAYEQYV.

This clonotype was counted ten times or more. At one end, the junction sequence differs from germline, possibly due to a read error. The rearrangement uses TRBV12-3 or TRBV12-4 and TRBJ1-1, with D possibly TRBD1 on 6 matching bases. The CDR3 is made up of 11 amino acids. The CDR3 DNA follows: TGTGCCAGCAGTCCACAGGGAATATCAGACTTT. Its translation is CASSPQGISDF.

The chain couples TRBV29-1 to TRBJ1-2; 9 bases are shared with TRBD1. Germline lookup yields CDR1 SQVTM and CDR2 ANQGSEA. V was clipped by 8 bases and J by 1 base; unmatched bases: 5. The CDR3 is 13 amino acids. The CDR3 region is CSTWDRVNYGYTF. DNA for the CDR3: TGCAGCACTTGGGACAGGGTTAACTATGGCTACACCTTC.